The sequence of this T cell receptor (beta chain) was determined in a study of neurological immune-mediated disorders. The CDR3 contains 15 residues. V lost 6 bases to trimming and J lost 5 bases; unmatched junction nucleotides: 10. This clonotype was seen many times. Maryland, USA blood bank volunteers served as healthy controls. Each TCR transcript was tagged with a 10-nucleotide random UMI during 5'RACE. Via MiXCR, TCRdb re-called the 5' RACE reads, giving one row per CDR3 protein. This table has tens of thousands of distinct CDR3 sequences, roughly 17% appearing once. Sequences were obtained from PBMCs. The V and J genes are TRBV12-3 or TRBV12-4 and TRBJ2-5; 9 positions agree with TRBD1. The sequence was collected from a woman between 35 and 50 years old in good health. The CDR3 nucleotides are TGTGCCAGCAGCTCCCCGGGACAGGGCACGGAGACCCAGTACTTC. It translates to CASSSPGQGTETQYF.